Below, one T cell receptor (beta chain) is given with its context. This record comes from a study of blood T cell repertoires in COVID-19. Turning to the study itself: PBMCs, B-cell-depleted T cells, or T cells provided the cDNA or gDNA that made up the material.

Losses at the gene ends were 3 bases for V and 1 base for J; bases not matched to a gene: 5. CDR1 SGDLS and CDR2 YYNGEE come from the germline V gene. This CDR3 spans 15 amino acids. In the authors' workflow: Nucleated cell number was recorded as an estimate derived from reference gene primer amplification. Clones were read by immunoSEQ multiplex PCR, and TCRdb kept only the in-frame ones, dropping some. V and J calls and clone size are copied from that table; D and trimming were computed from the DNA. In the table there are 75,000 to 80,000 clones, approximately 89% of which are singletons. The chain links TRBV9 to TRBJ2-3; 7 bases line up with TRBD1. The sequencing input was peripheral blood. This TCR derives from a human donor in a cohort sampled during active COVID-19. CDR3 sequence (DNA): TGTGCCAGCAGCGCCCGACAGGGTGGCACAGATACGCAGTATTTT. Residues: CASSARQGGTDTQYF.